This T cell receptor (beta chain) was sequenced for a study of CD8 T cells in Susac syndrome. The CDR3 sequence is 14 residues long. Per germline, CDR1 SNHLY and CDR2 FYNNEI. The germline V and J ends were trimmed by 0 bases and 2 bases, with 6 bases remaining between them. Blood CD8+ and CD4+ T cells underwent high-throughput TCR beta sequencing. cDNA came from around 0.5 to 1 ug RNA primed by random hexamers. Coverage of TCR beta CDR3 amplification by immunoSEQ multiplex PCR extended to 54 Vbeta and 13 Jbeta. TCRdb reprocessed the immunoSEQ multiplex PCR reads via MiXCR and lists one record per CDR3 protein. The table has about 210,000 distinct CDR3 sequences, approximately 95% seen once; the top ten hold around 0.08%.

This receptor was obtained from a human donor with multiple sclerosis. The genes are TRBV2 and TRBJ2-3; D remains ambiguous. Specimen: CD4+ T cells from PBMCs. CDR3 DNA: TGTGCCAGCAGTGAAGCGTTAACCACAGATACGCAGTATTTT. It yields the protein CASSEALTTDTQYF.